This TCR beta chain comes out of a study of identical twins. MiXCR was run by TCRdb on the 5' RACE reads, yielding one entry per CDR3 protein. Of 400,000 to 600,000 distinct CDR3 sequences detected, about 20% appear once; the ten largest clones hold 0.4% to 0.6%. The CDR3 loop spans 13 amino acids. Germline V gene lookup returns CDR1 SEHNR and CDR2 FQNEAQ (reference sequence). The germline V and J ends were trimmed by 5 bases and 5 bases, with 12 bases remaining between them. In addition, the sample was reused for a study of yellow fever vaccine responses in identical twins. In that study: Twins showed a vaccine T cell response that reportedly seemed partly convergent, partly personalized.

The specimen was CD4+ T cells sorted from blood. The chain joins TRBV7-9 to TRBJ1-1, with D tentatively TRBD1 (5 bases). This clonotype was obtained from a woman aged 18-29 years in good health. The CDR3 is CASSPHDRTEAFF. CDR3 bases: TGTGCCAGCAGCCCGCATGACAGAACTGAAGCTTTCTTT.